These T cell receptor beta chains were read from a single sample in a study of cytomegalovirus exposure and HLA in healthy donors. Clones were read by immunoSEQ multiplex PCR, and TCRdb kept only the in-frame ones, dropping some. The repertoire consists of 150,000 to 200,000 clones, with almost 85% occurring once and the leading ten covering about 0.24%. The sample comprised PBMCs. The receptors derive from a boy aged 5-17 years in good health and CMV-seronegative. CDR3s include the opening cysteine and the closing phenylalanine or tryptophan. A D gene is named only where the DNA matches it firmly. Rows may omit the clone size; those that give it use once, few, many or a size class.

clone_size cdr3_length j_call v_call d_call cdr3_nt cdr3_aa
- 14 TRBJ1-2 TRBV4-3 - TGCGCCAGCAGCCAAGCTTCCGGACAGCGTGGCTACACCTTC CASSQASGQRGYTF
- 14 TRBJ1-1 TRBV9 - TGTGCCAGCAGCGTAGCGGGGTTTACCACTGAAGCTTTCTTT CASSVAGFTTEAFF
- 12 TRBJ1-6 TRBV6-6 - TGTGCCAGCAGCCCCTTCAATTCACCCCTCCACTTT CASSPFNSPLHF
- 15 TRBJ1-6 TRBV27 - TGTGCCAGCAGTTCTCTTAGCTCCTATAATTCACCCCTCCACTTT CASSSLSSYNSPLHF
- 13 TRBJ1-4 TRBV10-2 - TGCGCCAGCAGTGATGGGGGCGCGGGAAAACTGTTTTTT CASSDGGAGKLFF
- 15 TRBJ2-2 TRBV14 - TGTGCCAGCAGCCAAGCTAGGAGTAGCACCGGGGAGCTGTTTTTT CASSQARSSTGELFF
- 15 TRBJ2-5 TRBV11-1 - TGTGCCAGCAGCCCCAGACTAGTTGGGGAAGAGACCCAGTACTTC CASSPRLVGEETQYF
once 12 TRBJ2-7 TRBV5-6 TRBD1 TGTGCCAGCAGCTTAGGGACAGGTGAGCAGTACTTC CASSLGTGEQYF
once 14 TRBJ1-1 TRBV7-3 - TGTGCCAGCAGCTTAACGGACCAGGGCACTGAAGCTTTCTTT CASSLTDQGTEAFF
- 15 TRBJ2-7 TRBV7-6 - TGTGCCAGCAGCCCCGAAGTGTCTCAGTCCTACGAGCAGTACTTC CASSPEVSQSYEQYF
- 15 TRBJ1-2 TRBV11-2 - TGTGCCAGCAGCCTCGGCCTCACAGGAGTCTATGGCTACACCTTC CASSLGLTGVYGYTF
- 14 TRBJ2-5 TRBV6-6 - TGTGCCAGCAGGGATGCCGGGTCTACGGTGACCCAGTACTTC CASRDAGSTVTQYF
- 17 TRBJ2-5 TRBV11-2 TRBD2 TGTGCCAGCAGCGCGGGGACTAGCGGGGGGGATCAAGAGACCCAGTACTTC CASSAGTSGGDQETQYF
once 15 TRBJ2-2 TRBV4-1 - TGCGCCAGCGGTCAGTACAGGCCGAGTACCGGGGAGCTGTTTTTT CASGQYRPSTGELFF
- 15 TRBJ2-1 TRBV6-1 - TGTGCCAGCAGTGAGGAGGGGGGGGCTTACAATGAGCAGTTCTTC CASSEEGGAYNEQFF
- 13 TRBJ1-2 TRBV7-9 - TGTGCCAGCAGCCAGGCGGGGGGCTATGGCTACACCTTC CASSQAGGYGYTF
- 14 TRBJ1-1 TRBV10-3 TRBD1 TGTGCCATCAGTCAAGGGACAGGGAACACTGAAGCTTTCTTT CAISQGTGNTEAFF
- 13 TRBJ1-2 TRBV30 - TGTGCCTGCGTTCGGGATGCTAACTATGGCTACACCTTC CACVRDANYGYTF